This is a list of T cell receptor beta chains from one sample in a study of blood T cell repertoires in COVID-19. Some clones are missing from TCRdb's copy, which holds only in-frame ones; the method was immunoSEQ multiplex PCR. The table includes 250,000 to 300,000 clones, roughly nine tenths detected once. Sequencing was performed on PBMCs or T cells enriched from blood (not recorded which). The receptors were sampled from a human donor in a cohort exposed to, infected with or recovered from COVID-19 (not recorded which). The donor label of this sample is uncertain. Both conserved end residues are part of each CDR3. A D gene is named only where the DNA matches it firmly. Not every row has a clone size; where given, it reads once, few, many or a size class.

D gene: TRBD2
CDR3 length: 21
J gene: TRBJ2-1
V gene: TRBV3-1/TRBV3-2
clone size: once
CDR3 protein: CASSQDPLESGGARGYNEQFF
CDR3 DNA: TGTGCCAGCAGCCAAGATCCCCTGGAAAGCGGGGGGGCGCGAGGTTACAATGAGCAGTTCTTC

D gene: TRBD2
CDR3 length: 16
J gene: TRBJ2-1
V gene: TRBV11-2
clone size: .
CDR3 protein: CASSLVTSGVVNEQFF
CDR3 DNA: TGTGCCAGCAGCTTAGTGACTAGCGGGGTGGTCAATGAGCAGTTCTTC

D gene: TRBD2
CDR3 length: 17
J gene: TRBJ2-1
V gene: TRBV5-1
clone size: .
CDR3 protein: CASSLGLAGALSYEQFF
CDR3 DNA: TGCGCCAGCAGCTTGGGACTAGCGGGGGCCCTTTCATATGAGCAGTTCTTC

D gene: .
CDR3 length: 12
J gene: TRBJ2-3
V gene: TRBV29-1
clone size: .
CDR3 protein: CSVAQGTDTQYF
CDR3 DNA: TGCAGCGTTGCACAGGGTACAGATACGCAGTATTTT

D gene: TRBD1
CDR3 length: 14
J gene: TRBJ1-1
V gene: TRBV4-1
clone size: .
CDR3 protein: CASSQPTGYTEAFF
CDR3 DNA: TGCGCCAGCAGCCAACCGACAGGGTACACTGAAGCTTTCTTT

D gene: .
CDR3 length: 14
J gene: TRBJ2-3
V gene: TRBV2
clone size: .
CDR3 protein: CANHPGTSTDTQYF
CDR3 DNA: TGTGCCAACCACCCCGGGACTAGCACAGATACGCAGTATTTT

D gene: TRBD2
CDR3 length: 14
J gene: TRBJ2-5
V gene: TRBV19
clone size: once
CDR3 protein: CASSVAGATETQYF
CDR3 DNA: TGTGCCAGTAGTGTAGCGGGAGCAACTGAGACCCAGTACTTC

D gene: .
CDR3 length: 15
J gene: TRBJ1-2
V gene: TRBV3-1/TRBV3-2
clone size: .
CDR3 protein: CASSHSGWATYGYTF
CDR3 DNA: TGTGCCAGCAGCCACAGCGGCTGGGCTACCTATGGCTACACCTTC

D gene: TRBD1
CDR3 length: 16
J gene: TRBJ1-5
V gene: TRBV6-4
clone size: .
CDR3 protein: CASRGGTGSSNQPQHF
CDR3 DNA: TGTGCCAGCAGAGGCGGGACAGGGAGTAGCAATCAGCCCCAGCATTTT

D gene: .
CDR3 length: 15
J gene: TRBJ1-4
V gene: TRBV7-2
clone size: .
CDR3 protein: CASSSRAGGAEKLFF
CDR3 DNA: TGTGCCAGCAGTTCTAGGGCGGGGGGGGCCGAAAAACTGTTTTTT

D gene: TRBD1
CDR3 length: 14
J gene: TRBJ1-3
V gene: TRBV2
clone size: .
CDR3 protein: CASSEDREENTIYF
CDR3 DNA: TGTGCCAGCAGTGAGGACAGGGAAGAAAACACCATATATTTT

D gene: TRBD2
CDR3 length: 14
J gene: TRBJ2-3
V gene: TRBV29-1
clone size: .
CDR3 protein: CSDLAGGDSDTQYF
CDR3 DNA: TGCAGCGACCTAGCGGGGGGAGACTCAGATACGCAGTATTTT

D gene: .
CDR3 length: 13
J gene: TRBJ2-3
V gene: TRBV5-1
clone size: .
CDR3 protein: CASSLDGTDTQYF
CDR3 DNA: TGCGCCAGCAGCTTGGACGGGACAGATACGCAGTATTTT

D gene: .
CDR3 length: 14
J gene: TRBJ1-5
V gene: TRBV5-6
clone size: once
CDR3 protein: CASSLEGSWQPQHF
CDR3 DNA: TGTGCCAGCAGCTTGGAGGGGTCGTGGCAGCCCCAGCATTTT

D gene: .
CDR3 length: 14
J gene: TRBJ2-2
V gene: TRBV19
clone size: .
CDR3 protein: CASSIDHGAGELFF
CDR3 DNA: TGTGCCAGTAGTATTGACCACGGGGCCGGGGAGCTGTTTTTT

D gene: .
CDR3 length: 14
J gene: TRBJ2-3
V gene: TRBV7-3
clone size: .
CDR3 protein: CASSLGREADTQYF
CDR3 DNA: TGTGCCAGCAGCTTAGGTAGGGAGGCAGATACGCAGTATTTT

D gene: .
CDR3 length: 15
J gene: TRBJ2-7
V gene: TRBV7-9
clone size: .
CDR3 protein: CASSLGGQVFHEQYF
CDR3 DNA: TGTGCCAGCAGCTTAGGGGGGCAGGTCTTCCACGAGCAGTACTTC

D gene: .
CDR3 length: 15
J gene: TRBJ2-1
V gene: TRBV5-1
clone size: .
CDR3 protein: CASSLVGASYNEQFF
CDR3 DNA: TGCGCCAGCAGCTTGGTGGGGGCCTCCTACAATGAGCAGTTCTTC

D gene: TRBD2
CDR3 length: 18
J gene: TRBJ2-3
V gene: TRBV10-2
clone size: .
CDR3 protein: CASSESSGGALGTDTQYF
CDR3 DNA: TGCGCCAGCAGTGAGTCTAGCGGGGGGGCCTTGGGCACAGATACGCAGTATTTT

D gene: .
CDR3 length: 14
J gene: TRBJ1-4
V gene: TRBV24-1
clone size: .
CDR3 protein: CATSEGAANEKLFF
CDR3 DNA: TGTGCCACCAGTGAGGGGGCGGCTAATGAAAAACTGTTTTTT

D gene: TRBD1
CDR3 length: 14
J gene: TRBJ2-1
V gene: TRBV2
clone size: once
CDR3 protein: CASSGPDRLNEQFF
CDR3 DNA: TGTGCCAGCAGCGGACCGGACAGGCTCAATGAGCAGTTCTTC

D gene: TRBD1
CDR3 length: 16
J gene: TRBJ1-1
V gene: TRBV19
clone size: few
CDR3 protein: CASSIDREGMNTEAFF
CDR3 DNA: TGTGCCAGTAGTATCGACAGGGAAGGCATGAACACTGAAGCTTTCTTT

D gene: .
CDR3 length: 14
J gene: TRBJ2-4
V gene: TRBV5-5
clone size: .
CDR3 protein: CASSLGAAKNIQYF
CDR3 DNA: TGTGCCAGCAGCTTAGGGGCGGCCAAAAACATTCAGTACTTC

D gene: .
CDR3 length: 12
J gene: TRBJ2-7
V gene: TRBV24-1
clone size: .
CDR3 protein: CATRDRLGEQYF
CDR3 DNA: TGTGCTACCCGAGACAGGCTGGGTGAGCAGTACTTC

D gene: .
CDR3 length: 14
J gene: TRBJ1-1
V gene: TRBV7-2
clone size: .
CDR3 protein: CASSSYTLNTEAFF
CDR3 DNA: TGTGCCAGCAGCTCTTATACTTTGAACACTGAAGCTTTCTTT

D gene: TRBD2
CDR3 length: 14
J gene: TRBJ2-2
V gene: TRBV11-2
clone size: .
CDR3 protein: CASSLLRGTGELFF
CDR3 DNA: TGTGCCAGCAGCTTATTGCGGGGGACCGGGGAGCTGTTTTTT

D gene: .
CDR3 length: 11
J gene: TRBJ2-7
V gene: TRBV29-1
clone size: .
CDR3 protein: CSWWSSYEQYF
CDR3 DNA: TGCAGCTGGTGGAGCTCCTACGAGCAGTACTTC

D gene: .
CDR3 length: 16
J gene: TRBJ2-4
V gene: TRBV18
clone size: .
CDR3 protein: CASSPPEDDAKNIQYF
CDR3 DNA: TGTGCCAGCTCACCCCCGGAGGACGACGCCAAAAACATTCAGTACTTC

D gene: .
CDR3 length: 13
J gene: TRBJ2-3
V gene: TRBV2
clone size: .
CDR3 protein: CASSGLAADTQYF
CDR3 DNA: TGTGCCAGCAGTGGGTTAGCGGCAGATACGCAGTATTTT

D gene: .
CDR3 length: 13
J gene: TRBJ2-3
V gene: TRBV19
clone size: .
CDR3 protein: CASSGSLADTQYF
CDR3 DNA: TGTGCCAGTAGCGGGAGTTTGGCAGATACGCAGTATTTT

D gene: TRBD1
CDR3 length: 16
J gene: TRBJ2-1
V gene: TRBV19
clone size: .
CDR3 protein: CASSIGTGPYYNEQFF
CDR3 DNA: TGTGCCAGTAGTATAGGGACAGGCCCTTACTACAATGAGCAGTTCTTC

D gene: .
CDR3 length: 12
J gene: TRBJ1-1
V gene: TRBV10-3
clone size: .
CDR3 protein: CAISEAQVEAFF
CDR3 DNA: TGTGCCATCAGTGAGGCACAAGTAGAAGCTTTCTTT

D gene: .
CDR3 length: 15
J gene: TRBJ2-2
V gene: TRBV7-2
clone size: .
CDR3 protein: CASSPWNRDTGELFF
CDR3 DNA: TGTGCCAGCAGTCCTTGGAACAGAGACACCGGGGAGCTGTTTTTT

D gene: .
CDR3 length: 14
J gene: TRBJ1-5
V gene: TRBV24-1
clone size: .
CDR3 protein: CATSAGAYYQPQHF
CDR3 DNA: TGTGCCACCAGTGCAGGGGCGTATTATCAGCCCCAGCATTTT

D gene: .
CDR3 length: 13
J gene: TRBJ1-1
V gene: TRBV25-1
clone size: once
CDR3 protein: CASSAIEGTEAFF
CDR3 DNA: TGTGCCAGCAGTGCCATCGAGGGCACTGAAGCTTTCTTT

D gene: TRBD2
CDR3 length: 17
J gene: TRBJ2-1
V gene: TRBV13
clone size: .
CDR3 protein: CASSSLLSVGGKDEQFF
CDR3 DNA: TGTGCCAGCAGCTCCCTCCTGAGTGTGGGGGGGAAGGATGAGCAGTTCTTC

D gene: TRBD1
CDR3 length: 11
J gene: TRBJ1-2
V gene: TRBV5-6
clone size: .
CDR3 protein: CASGTGEGYTF
CDR3 DNA: TGTGCCAGCGGGACAGGGGAAGGCTACACCTTC

D gene: .
CDR3 length: 13
J gene: TRBJ2-7
V gene: TRBV9
clone size: .
CDR3 protein: CASSPWPGYEQYF
CDR3 DNA: TGTGCCAGCAGCCCATGGCCGGGCTACGAGCAGTACTTC

D gene: .
CDR3 length: 14
J gene: TRBJ2-3
V gene: TRBV9
clone size: .
CDR3 protein: CASTEGVAPDTQYF
CDR3 DNA: TGTGCCAGCACTGAGGGGGTAGCGCCGGATACGCAGTATTTT

D gene: .
CDR3 length: 17
J gene: TRBJ2-7
V gene: TRBV4-1
clone size: .
CDR3 protein: CASSLQNPQIKSYEQYF
CDR3 DNA: TGCGCCAGCAGCCTACAAAACCCGCAGATAAAGTCCTACGAGCAGTACTTC